The entry that follows covers one TCR beta chain sequence. Its specific antigen is unknown. No qualities accompany the bases; no much larger clone lies one base away. The sample belongs to a study of cytomegalovirus exposure and HLA in healthy donors (dated by TCRdb to 2017 to 2019). About the investigation overall: In an earlier analysis of 587 of the donors, about 270 Gb of sequence data and 90 million to 120 million unique TCR beta sequences from 150 million to 200 million T cells were reported. Of the 300 to 450 genotyped donors, about 80% fell in the genetic ancestry cluster associated with self-reported Caucasian donors. The study was designed to test whether signatures of past pathogen exposure could be identified by cataloging public T cell receptors. High-throughput TCR immunosequencing, statistical association of individual TCRs with disease status, and machine learning were combined to predict cytomegalovirus infection status. Roughly 5 DR-DQ haplotypes were treated as single units for association and clustering because of strong linkage in the cohort. The number of donors typed differed by locus, with roughly 629-640 for A, B, C, DRB1 and DQB1, around 560 for DQA1, 606 for DPA1, and some 440 for DPB1. A later genetic analysis took genome-wide SNP genotypes for about 65% of the roughly 670 donors and used that subset as a discovery cohort. Among about 410 genotyped donors of the cohort, an average of roughly 230,000 unique TCR beta nucleotide sequences was sequenced per donor, of which about 20% were non-productive. Donor age, sex, ethnicity and CMV serostatus were compiled together with the repertoire data. To study patterns of TCR occurrence, a later analysis re-analyzed previously published TCR beta repertoires from 500 to 850 donors and added high-resolution HLA genotyping. In an earlier analysis of around 540 of the donors, high-throughput TCR beta sequencing was used to judge whether each TCR beta V gene segment behaved as functional or pseudogenic. Every discovery cohort repertoire had been produced on one sequencing platform. Both class I and class II loci were covered by HLA typing, at four-digit resolution. An early release that covered roughly 600 HLA-typed donors contained around 300 gigabases of sequencing data and roughly 84 million unique TCR sequences. In the later analysis, no new phenotypic data were used to find candidate immune exposures; instead, reliance was placed on TCR beta sequences and their occurrence across donors. Using immunosequencing, the study profiled T cell repertoires from fewer than 850 subjects and related those repertoires to cytomegalovirus serostatus. In addition to the first cohort of around 670 subjects, a separate validation cohort of 130 or so different subjects was used.

The study at large found these results: According to a later genetic analysis, donors in an Asian-associated ancestry cluster had fewer N-insertions in productive TCRs than the approximately 670-donor mean. In a later genetic analysis, a missense DCLRE1C variant was associated with V-gene and J-gene trimming of TCR beta chains, and the association was replicated in an independent cohort. The sequencing pipeline was judged likely to have produced a cluster of highly shared sequence variants as a technical artifact. In vitro tests confirmed that a few of the cytomegalovirus-associated TCR beta chains recognize cytomegalovirus antigens. In a later analysis, HLA-associated TCR beta chains showed more clonal expansion and lower generation probabilities than non-associated chains that were equally common. At a false discovery rate of 0.05, a later analysis linked approximately 18,000 TCR beta sequences to specific HLA alleles. A further reported finding was that TCR beta sequences accurately predicted the HLA-A and HLA-B alleles for most subjects in the first cohort. The authors suggested that the approach could potentially be generalized to other disease states and immunological phenotypes. Sequencing depth was assumed to be roughly uniform across donors in the presence/absence analyses, though that assumption may not hold. Linkage disequilibrium might explain the correlated functional status among segregating V segments, but an unknown experimental factor could not be ruled out. Because HLA typing was unavailable for some donors at each locus, only the typed subset was used in association tests. Broadly in line with IMGT annotations, most TCR beta V segments showed up in productive rearrangements about 87% or about 30% of the time in an earlier analysis of several hundred of the donors. A total of 150 to 200 TCR beta chains were listed by the study as associated with cytomegalovirus. Only TCR beta chains were sequenced in this cohort, and the absence of alpha or paired-chain data limited detectable features. Strong co-occurrence of HLA alleles, especially DR and DQ, made assigning TCR associations to individual alleles difficult. Most TCR sequences were seen in very few donors, while some public TCRs were found in many individuals. The classifier was reported to diagnose cytomegalovirus status with high specificity and sensitivity in both the original and validation cohorts. For the cohort, immune exposure information was limited to CMV serostatus. Most CMV-associated TCR beta chains appeared to be HLA-restricted in a later analysis, and the HLA associations seemed to be driven largely by CMV exposure. About 17 rarely observed V segments, including chromosome 9 orphons, were excluded from the earlier analysis of approximately 500 of the donors because counts were too low. Because the 87-base-pair reads could not distinguish some IMGT-functional V segments, including TRBV6-2 and TRBV6-3, those segments were excluded. According to a later analysis, TCR association rates differed among HLA loci, with DRB1 alleles showing the most associated TCRs and HLA-C alleles showing the fewest. In a later analysis, several top co-occurrence clusters were reported to appear linked to parvovirus B19, influenza, CMV and Epstein-Barr virus.

In total, roughly 670 healthy bone marrow donors made up the cohort. Cohort members were all nominally healthy when sampled, although unrecorded immune exposures were likely present. The donor tested CMV seronegative and was one of the 352 seronegative cohort members. Every donor gave a peripheral blood sample, and the peripheral blood mononuclear cells from that sample were used for TCR beta sequencing. Genomic DNA extraction from the blood cell samples was performed with the Qiagen DNeasy Blood Extraction Kit. Library generation was performed with the immunoSEQ multiplex PCR assay. A mixture of 60 forward primers for TCR Vbeta segments and 13 reverse primers for TCR Jbeta segments was used in the multiplex PCR. The CDR3 region of rearranged TCR beta genes was amplified from genomic DNA by a multiplex PCR assay. The Illumina HiSeq System was used to sequence the amplified TCR beta libraries as 87-base-pair reads. The study's own analysis went as follows. A later analysis tallied approximately 87 million unique TCR beta chains across the 666 repertoires, and approximately 12 million of those chains were shared by two or more donors. To remove PCR and sequencing errors, raw reads were error-corrected and collapsed into unique sequences using a nearest-neighbor algorithm that merged closely related sequences. CDR3 sequences were aligned to IMGT reference sequences to assign V, D and J gene segments. For a sequence to be retained, a match of at least six nucleotides was required to both a V gene segment and a J gene segment. Rearrangements were classified as productive when the CDR3 lacked stop codons and remained in frame with V and J, and all other rearrangements were classified as non-productive. Following IMGT convention, CDR3 was defined as the stretch from the second conserved V-encoded cysteine to the conserved J-encoded phenylalanine. The earlier analysis of 587 of the donors excluded any sequence lacking an unambiguous match to a single V gene segment. An earlier analysis of about 600 of the donors called V segments functional above 56.7% productive rearrangements and segregating when the between-donor standard deviation exceeded 5%. A statistical classification framework was built for diagnosing cytomegalovirus status from the catalog of TCR beta chain sequences. V and J gene assignment, in a later analysis, came from comparing TCR nucleotide sequences with IMGT/GENE-DB human TR gene sequences. The TCRdist pipeline was used in a later analysis to assign CDR3 sequences and most-parsimonious VDJ recombination scenarios. In a later analysis, each TCR beta chain was defined by its CDR3 amino acid sequence together with its V-gene family, and reads without a unique V-gene family were excluded. In a later analysis, approximately 640 highly shared, low-generation-probability nucleotide sequences were removed to address suspected cross-contamination and a sequencing artifact. In a later analysis, a clonal expansion index for each public chain was calculated from normalized within-repertoire ranks of inferred template counts. In a later analysis, generation probabilities were computed using a VDJ recombination model fitted to out-of-frame rearrangements, and the results were checked against IGoR. In a later analysis, hypergeometric tests were used to score TCR-TCR, TCR-HLA and TCR-CMV co-occurrence, with a repertoire-size bias correction applied to TCR pairs. False discovery rates were estimated in a later analysis by permuting HLA or CMV assignments 20 times. A later analysis grouped co-occurring TCRs with DBSCAN, adding TCRdist sequence similarity when clustering within HLA-allele-positive subsets. Repertoires with fewer than 30,000 or more than 120,000 public chains were left out of co-occurrence clustering, as were about five repertoires with anomalous nucleotide sharing. Sourced from immuneACCESS, this table was stored by TCRdb with only in-frame sequences that have V and J called. A share of the clones is absent; for the studies checked, an unresolved V gene accounts for under half, and the remainder has no known explanation. That table is the source of V, J and clone size, and D and trimming were worked out from the DNA. A total of about 180,000 clones appear in this sample, around 80% of them only once. The ten largest clones capture around 5.7% of the sample.

Per the germline V gene (reference sequence), SEHNR is the CDR1 and FQNEAQ is the CDR2. The CDR3 measures 14 amino acids from cysteine to phenylalanine. The kept DNA is CDR3 alone, 42 bases in frame from the first base. The chain uses TRBV7-9 and TRBJ2-5, with the D gene possibly TRBD1 or TRBD2, each one fitting 5 bases. Gene TRBJ2-7 matches the end of the DNA better, so the J call may be wrong. The sequence was collected from a man aged 40-49 years in good health and CMV-seronegative. Sequencing was performed on PBMCs. The CDR3 sequence is CASSPPGRDYEQYF. The DNA is TGTGCCAGCAGCCCCCCGGGACGGGACTACGAGCAGTACTTC.